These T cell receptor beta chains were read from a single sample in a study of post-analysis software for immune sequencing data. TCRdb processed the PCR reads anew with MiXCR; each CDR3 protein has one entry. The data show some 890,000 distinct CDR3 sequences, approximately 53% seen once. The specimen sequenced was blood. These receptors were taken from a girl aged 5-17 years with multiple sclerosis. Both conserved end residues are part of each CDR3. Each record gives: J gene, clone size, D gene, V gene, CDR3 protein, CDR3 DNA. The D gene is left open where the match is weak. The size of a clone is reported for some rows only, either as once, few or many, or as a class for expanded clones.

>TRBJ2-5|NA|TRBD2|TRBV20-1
CSAITLLAGEGTQYF
TGCAGTGCTATAACCCTCCTAGCGGGAGAGGGGACCCAGTACTTC
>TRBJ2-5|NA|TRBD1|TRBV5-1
CASTMDRGRKETQYF
TGCGCCAGCACAATGGACAGGGGTCGAAAAGAGACCCAGTACTTC
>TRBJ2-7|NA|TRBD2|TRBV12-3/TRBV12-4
CASSLTPRLAGVFEQYF
TGTGCCAGCAGTTTAACCCCCCGACTAGCGGGAGTTTTCGAGCAGTACTTC
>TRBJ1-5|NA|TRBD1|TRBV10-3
CAINTGVNQPQHF
TGTGCCATCAATACAGGGGTAAATCAGCCCCAGCATTTT
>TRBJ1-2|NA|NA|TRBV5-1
CASSSGEQRTGYTF
TGCGCCAGCAGCTCCGGGGAACAAAGGACCGGCTACACCTTC
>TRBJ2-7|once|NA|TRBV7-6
CASSLAAGTGSYEQYF
TGTGCCAGCAGCTTAGCGGCCGGGACTGGCTCCTACGAGCAGTACTTC
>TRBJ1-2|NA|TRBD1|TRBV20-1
CSATRGGRGTLRDKDSENYGYTF
TGCAGTGCAACCAGGGGGGGAAGGGGGACTCTCCGGGACAAGGATTCGGAAAACTATGGCTACACCTTC
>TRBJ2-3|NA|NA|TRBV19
CASSPNRADTQYF
TGTGCCAGTAGCCCGAACAGGGCGGATACGCAGTATTTT
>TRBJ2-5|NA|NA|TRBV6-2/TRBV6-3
CASSSNWETQYF
TGTGCCAGCAGTTCCAATTGGGAGACCCAGTACTTC
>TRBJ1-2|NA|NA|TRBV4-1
CASSQDRVRHGYTF
TGCGCCAGCAGCCAAGACCGGGTAAGGCATGGCTACACCTTC
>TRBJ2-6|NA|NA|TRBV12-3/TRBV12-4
CASRPNRGGGAGSGANVLTF
TGTGCCAGTCGACCAAACCGAGGAGGGGGCGCCGGCTCTGGGGCCAACGTCCTGACTTTC
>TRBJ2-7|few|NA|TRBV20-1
CSATRVVNSYEQYF
TGCAGTGCAACCAGGGTGGTTAACTCCTACGAGCAGTACTTC
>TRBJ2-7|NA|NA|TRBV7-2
CASSLNQGNSYEQYF
TGTGCCAGCAGCCTAAATCAGGGAAACTCCTACGAGCAGTACTTC
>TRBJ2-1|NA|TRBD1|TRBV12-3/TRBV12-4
CASSFQGGQAGNEQFF
TGTGCCAGCAGTTTTCAAGGGGGACAGGCTGGCAATGAGCAGTTCTTC
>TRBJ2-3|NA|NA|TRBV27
CASTPGRGGTDTQYF
TGTGCCAGCACCCCTGGCAGGGGCGGCACAGATACGCAGTATTTT
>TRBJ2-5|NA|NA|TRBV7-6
CASSHGQLQETQYF
TGTGCCAGCAGCCATGGACAGCTTCAAGAGACCCAGTACTTC
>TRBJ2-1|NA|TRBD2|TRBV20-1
CSARVGLAHEQFF
TGCAGTGCTAGAGTTGGACTAGCCCATGAGCAGTTCTTC
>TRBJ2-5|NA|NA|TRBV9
CASSVVPGAKTQYF
TGTGCCAGCAGCGTAGTTCCGGGAGCCAAGACCCAGTACTTC
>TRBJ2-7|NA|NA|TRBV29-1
CSVQGGIGTGSGYEQYF
TGCAGCGTTCAAGGGGGGATTGGAACCGGGAGCGGCTACGAGCAGTACTTC
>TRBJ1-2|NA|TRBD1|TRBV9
CASSVGDSGGGYTF
TGTGCCAGCAGCGTAGGGGACAGCGGAGGGGGCTACACCTTC
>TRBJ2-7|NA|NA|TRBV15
CATSRDLSSYEQYF
TGTGCCACCAGCAGAGATCTTAGCTCCTACGAGCAGTACTTC
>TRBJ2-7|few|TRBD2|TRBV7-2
CASSLGTSGRAYEQYF
TGTGCCAGCAGCTTAGGGACTAGCGGGAGGGCGTACGAGCAGTACTTC
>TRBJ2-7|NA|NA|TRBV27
CASSFQGRYEQYF
TGTGCCAGCAGTTTTCAGGGGAGGTACGAGCAGTACTTC
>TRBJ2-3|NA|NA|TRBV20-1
CSARAPSGTDTQYF
TGCAGTGCTAGAGCTCCTTCGGGCACAGATACGCAGTATTTT
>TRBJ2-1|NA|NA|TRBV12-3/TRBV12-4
CAAPSGPNYNEQFF
TGTGCCGCACCGAGCGGACCCAACTACAATGAGCAGTTCTTC
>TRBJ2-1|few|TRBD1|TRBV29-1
CSVVRTGRINEQFF
TGCAGCGTTGTGCGGACAGGGAGGATTAATGAGCAGTTCTTC
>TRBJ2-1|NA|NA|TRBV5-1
CASSLISEDEQFF
TGCGCCAGCAGCTTGATTTCTGAGGATGAGCAGTTCTTC
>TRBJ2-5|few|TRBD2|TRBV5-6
CASSPRTSGRWGETQYF
TGTGCCAGCAGCCCCAGGACTAGCGGGAGGTGGGGAGAGACCCAGTACTTC
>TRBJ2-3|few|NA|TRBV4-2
CASSPWRTDTQYF
TGTGCCAGCAGCCCTTGGCGCACAGATACGCAGTATTTT
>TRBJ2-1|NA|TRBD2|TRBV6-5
CASSYSVAGGPSSYNEQFF
TGTGCCAGCAGTTACTCGGTAGCGGGGGGTCCAAGCTCCTACAATGAGCAGTTCTTC
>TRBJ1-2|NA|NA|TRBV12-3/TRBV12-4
CASSLRGRGRYGYTF
TGTGCCAGCAGCCTTAGGGGGAGAGGGCGCTATGGCTACACCTTC
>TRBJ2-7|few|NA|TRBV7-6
CASSLGDAPPTYEQYF
TGTGCCAGCAGCCTAGGGGACGCACCCCCTACCTACGAGCAGTACTTC
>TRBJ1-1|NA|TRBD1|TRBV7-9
CASSFWGAGGDTEAFF
TGTGCCAGCAGCTTTTGGGGGGCAGGGGGCGACACTGAAGCTTTCTTT
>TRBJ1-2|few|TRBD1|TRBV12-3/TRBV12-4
CASSFQGAHYGYTF
TGTGCCAGCAGTTTCCAGGGGGCCCACTATGGCTACACCTTC
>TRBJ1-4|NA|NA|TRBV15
CATSTQAWAEKLFF
TGTGCCACCAGCACCCAGGCCTGGGCTGAAAAACTGTTTTTT
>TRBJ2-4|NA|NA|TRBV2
CAGSDTGTSHIQYF
TGTGCCGGCAGTGATACCGGGACATCACACATTCAGTACTTC
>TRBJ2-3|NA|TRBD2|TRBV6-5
CASSYSSRGSTDTQYF
TGTGCCAGCAGTTACTCCTCGCGGGGGAGCACAGATACGCAGTATTTT
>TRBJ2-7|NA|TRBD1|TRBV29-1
CSVGDRGKHEQYF
TGCAGCGTTGGGGACAGGGGAAAACACGAGCAGTACTTC
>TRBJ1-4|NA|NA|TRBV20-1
CSARLGEKLFF
TGCAGTGCTAGATTGGGCGAAAAACTGTTTTTT
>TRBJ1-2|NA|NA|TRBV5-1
CASSFQKAEGYTF
TGCGCCAGCAGCTTCCAGAAGGCAGAAGGCTACACCTTC
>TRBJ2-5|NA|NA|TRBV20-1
CSYNLEETQYF
TGCAGTTACAATTTAGAGGAGACCCAGTACTTC
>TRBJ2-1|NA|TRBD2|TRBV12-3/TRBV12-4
CASSRLASGSYNEQFF
TGTGCCAGCAGCCGTCTCGCTAGCGGCTCCTACAATGAGCAGTTCTTC
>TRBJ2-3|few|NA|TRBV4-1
CASSQRANAPAGTDTQYF
TGCGCCAGCAGCCAAAGGGCGAACGCCCCGGCGGGCACAGATACGCAGTATTTT
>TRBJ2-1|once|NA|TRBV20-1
CSATGRGSYNEQFF
TGCAGTGCTACGGGCAGGGGATCCTACAATGAGCAGTTCTTC